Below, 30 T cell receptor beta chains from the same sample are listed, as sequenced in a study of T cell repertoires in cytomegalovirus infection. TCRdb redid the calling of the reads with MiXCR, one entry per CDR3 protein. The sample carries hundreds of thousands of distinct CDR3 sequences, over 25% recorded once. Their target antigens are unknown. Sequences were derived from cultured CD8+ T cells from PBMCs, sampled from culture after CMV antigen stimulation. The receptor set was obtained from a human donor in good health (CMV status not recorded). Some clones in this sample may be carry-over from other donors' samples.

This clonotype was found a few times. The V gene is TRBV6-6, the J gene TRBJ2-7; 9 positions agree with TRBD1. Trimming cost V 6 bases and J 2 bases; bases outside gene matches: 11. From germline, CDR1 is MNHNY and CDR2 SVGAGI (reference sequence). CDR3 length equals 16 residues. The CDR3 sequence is CASRDPTGGDAYEQYV. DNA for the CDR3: TGTGCCAGCAGGGACCCAACAGGGGGCGACGCCTACGAGCAGTACGTC.

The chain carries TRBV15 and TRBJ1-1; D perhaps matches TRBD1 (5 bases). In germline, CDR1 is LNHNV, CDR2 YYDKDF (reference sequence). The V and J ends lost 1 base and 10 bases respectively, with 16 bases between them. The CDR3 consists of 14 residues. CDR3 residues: CATSRVGAGFGAFF. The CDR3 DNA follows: TGTGCCACCAGCAGAGTAGGGGCAGGGTTTGGAGCTTTCTTT.

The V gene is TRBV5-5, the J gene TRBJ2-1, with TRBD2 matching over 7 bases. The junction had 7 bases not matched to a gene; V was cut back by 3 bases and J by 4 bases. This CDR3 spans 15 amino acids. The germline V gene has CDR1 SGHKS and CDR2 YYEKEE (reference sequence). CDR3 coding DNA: TGTGCCAGCAGCTGGAGTGGGGGGGGGTACAATGAGCAGTTCTTC. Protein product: CASSWSGGGYNEQFF.

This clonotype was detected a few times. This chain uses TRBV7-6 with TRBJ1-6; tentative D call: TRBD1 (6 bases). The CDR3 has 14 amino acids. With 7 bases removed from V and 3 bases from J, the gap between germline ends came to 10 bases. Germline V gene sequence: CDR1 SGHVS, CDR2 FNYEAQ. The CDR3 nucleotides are TGTGCCAGCAAGTTGACAGGCTATAATTCACCCCTCCACTTT. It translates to CASKLTGYNSPLHF.

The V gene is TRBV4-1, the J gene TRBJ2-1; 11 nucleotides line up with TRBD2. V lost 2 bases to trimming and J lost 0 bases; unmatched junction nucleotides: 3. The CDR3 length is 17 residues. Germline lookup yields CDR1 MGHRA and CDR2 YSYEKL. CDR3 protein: CASSQLLAGGSYNEQFF. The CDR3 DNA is TGCGCCAGCAGCCAACTTCTAGCGGGGGGCTCCTACAATGAGCAGTTCTTC.

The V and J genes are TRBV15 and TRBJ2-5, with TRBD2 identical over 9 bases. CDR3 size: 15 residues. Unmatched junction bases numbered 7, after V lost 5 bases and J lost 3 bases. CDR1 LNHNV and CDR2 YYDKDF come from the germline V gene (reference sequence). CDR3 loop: CATSQNGLAKETQYF. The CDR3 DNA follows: TGTGCCACCAGCCAAAACGGACTAGCGAAAGAGACCCAGTACTTC.

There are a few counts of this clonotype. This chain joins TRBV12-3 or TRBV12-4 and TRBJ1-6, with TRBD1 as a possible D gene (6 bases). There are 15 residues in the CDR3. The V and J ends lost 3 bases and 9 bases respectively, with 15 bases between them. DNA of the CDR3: TGTGCCAGCAGTTTTAATTTGGGGGCAGGTTCACCCCTCCACTTT. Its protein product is CASSFNLGAGSPLHF.

The CDR3 DNA is TGTGCAAGTCGCCTACGCGTGGGGGCAGGGCAGCCCCAGCATTTT. This codes for CASRLRVGAGQPQHF. This sequence joins TRBV12-2 and TRBJ1-5; TRBD1 was called by the table and not checked on the DNA. TRBV12-2 is labeled a pseudogene. The CDR3 is 15 residues long.

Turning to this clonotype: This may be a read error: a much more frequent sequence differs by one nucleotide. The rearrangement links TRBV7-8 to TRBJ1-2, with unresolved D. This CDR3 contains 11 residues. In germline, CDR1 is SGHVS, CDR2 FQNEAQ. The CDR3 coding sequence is TGTGTCGCCCCGGAAAGAGACGGCTACACCTTC. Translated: CVAPERDGYTF. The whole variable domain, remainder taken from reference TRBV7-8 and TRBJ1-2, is GAGVSQSPRYKVAKRGQDVALRCDPISGHVSLFWYQQALGQGPEFLTYFQNEAQLDKSGLPSDRFFAERPEGSVSTLKIQRTQQEDSAVYLCVAPERDGYTFGSGTRLTVV.

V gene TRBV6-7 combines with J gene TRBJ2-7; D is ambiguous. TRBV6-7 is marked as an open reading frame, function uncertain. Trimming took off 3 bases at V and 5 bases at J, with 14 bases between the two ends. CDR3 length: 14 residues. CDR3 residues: CASSYSQARDEQYF. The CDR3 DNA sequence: TGTGCCAGCAGTTATTCGCAGGCACGTGACGAGCAGTACTTC.

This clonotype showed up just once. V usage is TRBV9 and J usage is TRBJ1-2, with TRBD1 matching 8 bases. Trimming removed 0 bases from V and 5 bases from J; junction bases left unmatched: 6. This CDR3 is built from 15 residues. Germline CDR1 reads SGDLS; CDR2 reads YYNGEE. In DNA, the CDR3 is TGTGCCAGCAGCGTAGTCCGCGACAGGGGATATGGCTACACCTTC. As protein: CASSVVRDRGYGYTF.

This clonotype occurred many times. Here the CDR3 reads CASSLAPDLKRGHNEQFF. For the CDR3, the DNA is TGTGCCAGCAGCTTAGCGCCCGACTTGAAGCGGGGGCACAATGAGCAGTTCTTC. J is TRBJ2-1 and V is TRBV7-6, with 8 bases fitting TRBD2. CDR3 size: 18 residues. Germline-derived CDR1 and CDR2 are SGHVS and FNYEAQ. The junction had 12 bases not matched to a gene; V was cut back by 0 bases and J by 5 bases.

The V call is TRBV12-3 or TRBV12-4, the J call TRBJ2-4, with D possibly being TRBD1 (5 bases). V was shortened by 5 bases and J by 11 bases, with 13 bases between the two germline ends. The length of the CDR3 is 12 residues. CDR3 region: CASSQGPQVQYF. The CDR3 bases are TGTGCCAGCAGTCAGGGCCCCCAAGTTCAGTACTTC.

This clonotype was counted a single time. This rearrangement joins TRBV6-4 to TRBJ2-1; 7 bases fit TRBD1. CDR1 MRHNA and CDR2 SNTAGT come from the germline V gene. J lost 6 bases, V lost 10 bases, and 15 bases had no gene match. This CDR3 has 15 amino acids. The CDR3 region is CANRKRTGVCNEQFF. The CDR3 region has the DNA TGTGCCAACAGAAAAAGGACAGGTGTCTGCAATGAGCAGTTCTTC.

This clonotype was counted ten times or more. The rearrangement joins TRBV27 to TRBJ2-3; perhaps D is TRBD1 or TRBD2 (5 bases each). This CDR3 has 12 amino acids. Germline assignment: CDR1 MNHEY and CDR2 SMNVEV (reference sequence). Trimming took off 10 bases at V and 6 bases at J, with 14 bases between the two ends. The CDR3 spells CAIQGPRDTQYF. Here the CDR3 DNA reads TGTGCCATCCAGGGACCCAGGGATACGCAGTATTTT.

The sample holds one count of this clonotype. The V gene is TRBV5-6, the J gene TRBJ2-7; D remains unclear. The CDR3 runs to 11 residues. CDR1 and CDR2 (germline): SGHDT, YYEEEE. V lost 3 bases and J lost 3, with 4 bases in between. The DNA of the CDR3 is TGTGCCAGCAGCTCAGACTACGAGCAGTACGTC. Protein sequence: CASSSDYEQYV.

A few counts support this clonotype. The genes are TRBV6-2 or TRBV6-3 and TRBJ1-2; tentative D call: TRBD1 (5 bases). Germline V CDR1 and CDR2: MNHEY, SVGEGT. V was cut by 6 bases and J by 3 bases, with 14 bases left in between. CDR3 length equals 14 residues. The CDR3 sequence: CASSPGQRYYGYTF. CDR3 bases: TGTGCCAGCAGCCCAGGGCAGAGATACTATGGCTACACCTTC.

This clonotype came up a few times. CDR3 amino acids: CASRAGQKLSYEQYF. In DNA form, the CDR3 reads TGCGCCAGCAGGGCGGGACAGAAGCTCTCCTACGAGCAGTACTTC. This chain connects TRBV5-1 to TRBJ2-7; TRBD1 might be the D (7 bases). The CDR3 has 15 residues. CDR1 and CDR2 (germline): SGHRS, YFSETQ. Trimming cost V 5 bases and J 0 bases, with 15 bases left between them. The variable domain in full, completed from reference TRBV5-1 and TRBJ2-7, reads KAGVTQTPRYLIKTRGQQVTLSCSPISGHRSVSWYQQTPGQGLQFLFEYFSETQRNKGNFPGRFSGRQFSNSRSEMNVSTLELGDSALYLCASRAGQKLSYEQYFGPGTRLTVT.

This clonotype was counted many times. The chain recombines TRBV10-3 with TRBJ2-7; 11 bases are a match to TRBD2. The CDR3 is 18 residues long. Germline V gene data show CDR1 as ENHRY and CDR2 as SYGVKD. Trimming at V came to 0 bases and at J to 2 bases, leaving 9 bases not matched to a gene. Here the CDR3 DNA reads TGTGCCATCAGTGAGTCTTGGAGGGGGACTAGCGGAGCCTACGAGCAGTACGTC. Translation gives CAISESWRGTSGAYEQYV.

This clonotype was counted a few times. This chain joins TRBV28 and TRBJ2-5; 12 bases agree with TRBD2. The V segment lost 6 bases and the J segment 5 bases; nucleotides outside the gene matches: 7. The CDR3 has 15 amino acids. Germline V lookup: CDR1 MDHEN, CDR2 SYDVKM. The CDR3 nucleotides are TGTGCCAGCAGCCCTAGCGGGGGGGCGGAGGAGACCCAGTACTTC. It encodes CASSPSGGAEETQYF.

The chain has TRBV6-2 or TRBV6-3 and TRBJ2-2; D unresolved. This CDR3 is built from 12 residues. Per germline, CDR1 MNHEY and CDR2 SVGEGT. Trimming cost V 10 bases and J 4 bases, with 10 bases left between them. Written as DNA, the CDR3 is TGTGCCATCCATGCGACCACCGGGGAGCTGTTTTTT. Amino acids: CAIHATTGELFF.

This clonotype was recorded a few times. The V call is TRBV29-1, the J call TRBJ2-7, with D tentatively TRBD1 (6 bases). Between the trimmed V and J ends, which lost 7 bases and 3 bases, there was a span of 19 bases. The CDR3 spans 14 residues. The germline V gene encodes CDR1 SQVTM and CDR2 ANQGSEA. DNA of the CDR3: TGCAGCGCCCTGACCACAGGGCTCATCTACGAGCAGTACTTC. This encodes CSALTTGLIYEQYF.

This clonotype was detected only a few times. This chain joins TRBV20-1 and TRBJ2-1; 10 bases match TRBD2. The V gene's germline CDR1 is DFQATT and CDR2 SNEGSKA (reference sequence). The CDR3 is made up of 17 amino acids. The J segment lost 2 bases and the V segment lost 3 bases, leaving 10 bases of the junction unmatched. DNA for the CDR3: TGCAGTGCTAGGAGGCTAGCGGGGGCACTCACCTACAATGAGCAGTTCTTC. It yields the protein CSARRLAGALTYNEQFF.

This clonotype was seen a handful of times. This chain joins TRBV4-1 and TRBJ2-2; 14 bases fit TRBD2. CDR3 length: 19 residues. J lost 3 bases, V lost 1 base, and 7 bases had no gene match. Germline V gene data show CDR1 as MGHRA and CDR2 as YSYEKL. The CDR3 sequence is CASSQVGLAGGMDTGELFF. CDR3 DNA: TGCGCCAGCAGCCAAGTAGGACTAGCGGGGGGTATGGACACCGGGGAGCTGTTTTTT.

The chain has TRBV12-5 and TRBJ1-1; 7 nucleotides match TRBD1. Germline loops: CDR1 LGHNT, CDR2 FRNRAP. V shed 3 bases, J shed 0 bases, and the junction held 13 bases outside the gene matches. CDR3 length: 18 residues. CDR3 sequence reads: CASGFGTEDPIMNTEAFF. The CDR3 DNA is TGTGCTAGTGGTTTTGGGACAGAGGATCCTATTATGAACACTGAAGCTTTCTTT.

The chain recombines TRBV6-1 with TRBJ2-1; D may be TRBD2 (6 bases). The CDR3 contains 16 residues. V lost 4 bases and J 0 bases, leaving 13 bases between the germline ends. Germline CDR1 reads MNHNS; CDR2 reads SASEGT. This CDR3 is CASSGPGTRSYNEQFF. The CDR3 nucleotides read TGTGCCAGCAGTGGCCCCGGGACTCGCTCCTACAATGAGCAGTTCTTC.

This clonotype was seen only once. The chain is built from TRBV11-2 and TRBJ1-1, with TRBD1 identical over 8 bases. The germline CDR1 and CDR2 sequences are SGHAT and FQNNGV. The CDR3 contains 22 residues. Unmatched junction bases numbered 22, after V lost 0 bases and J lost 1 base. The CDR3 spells CASSLDMWGRQGLFEANTEAFF. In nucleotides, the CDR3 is TGTGCCAGCAGCTTAGATATGTGGGGGAGACAGGGGCTGTTTGAAGCGAACACTGAAGCTTTCTTT.

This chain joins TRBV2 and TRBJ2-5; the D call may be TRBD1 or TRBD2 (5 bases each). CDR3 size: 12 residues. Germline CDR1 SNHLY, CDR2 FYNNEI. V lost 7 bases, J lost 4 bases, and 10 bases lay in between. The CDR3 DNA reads TGTGCCAGCAAACGGGGCCGAGAGACCCAGTACTTC. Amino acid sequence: CASKRGRETQYF.

In DNA form, the CDR3 reads TGTGCCAGCAGCTCCAGAGACGCCGCTTTTCGGGGGGGCCTGGGCACAGATACGCAGTATTTT. Protein sequence: CASSSRDAAFRGGLGTDTQYF. The chain joins TRBV11-2 to TRBJ2-3; 8 bases map to TRBD2. Germline-derived CDR1 and CDR2 are SGHAT and FQNNGV. Trimming at V came to 4 bases and at J to 1 base, leaving 22 bases not matched to a gene. The length of the CDR3 is 21 residues. Using reference TRBV11-2 and TRBJ2-3 for the parts outside the CDR3, the full variable domain is EAGVAQSPRYKIIEKRQSVAFWCNPISGHATLYWYQQILGQGPKLLIQFQNNGVVDDSQLPKDRFSAERLKGVDSTLKIQPAKLEDSAVYLCASSSRDAAFRGGLGTDTQYFGPGTRLTVL.

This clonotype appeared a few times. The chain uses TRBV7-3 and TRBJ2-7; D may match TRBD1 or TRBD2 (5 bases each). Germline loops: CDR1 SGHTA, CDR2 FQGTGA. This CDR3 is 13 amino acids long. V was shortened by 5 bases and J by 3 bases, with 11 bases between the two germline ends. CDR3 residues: CASSGDPNYEQYF. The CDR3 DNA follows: TGTGCCAGCAGCGGGGACCCCAACTACGAGCAGTACTTC.